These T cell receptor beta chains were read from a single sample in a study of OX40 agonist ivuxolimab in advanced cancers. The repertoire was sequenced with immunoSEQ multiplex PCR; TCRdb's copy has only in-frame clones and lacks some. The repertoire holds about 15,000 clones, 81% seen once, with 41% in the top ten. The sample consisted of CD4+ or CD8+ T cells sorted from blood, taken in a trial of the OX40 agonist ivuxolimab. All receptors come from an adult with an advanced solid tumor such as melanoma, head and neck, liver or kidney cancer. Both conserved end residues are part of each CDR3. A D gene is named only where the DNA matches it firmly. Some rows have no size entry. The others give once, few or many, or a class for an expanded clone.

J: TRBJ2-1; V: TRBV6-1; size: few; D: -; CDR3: CASSELGDTYNEQFF; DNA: TGTGCCAGCAGTGAACTCGGGGATACCTACAATGAGCAGTTCTTC
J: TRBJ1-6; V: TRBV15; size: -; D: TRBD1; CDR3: CATSRVIGTGKNSPLHF; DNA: TGTGCCACCAGCAGAGTGATCGGGACAGGGAAAAATTCACCCCTCCACTTT
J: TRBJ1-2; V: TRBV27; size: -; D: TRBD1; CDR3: CASSPPPLGGEIYGYTF; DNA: TGTGCCAGCAGTCCGCCCCCCCTAGGGGGCGAGATCTATGGCTACACCTTC
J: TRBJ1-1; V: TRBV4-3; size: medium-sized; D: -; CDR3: CASSQDSVMSGAFF; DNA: TGCGCCAGCAGCCAAGATTCAGTTATGAGTGGAGCTTTCTTT
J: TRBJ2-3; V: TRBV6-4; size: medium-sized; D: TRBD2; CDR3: CASSAGGSTDTQYF; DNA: TGTGCCAGCAGTGCGGGAGGGAGCACAGATACGCAGTATTTT
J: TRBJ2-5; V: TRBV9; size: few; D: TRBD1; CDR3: CASSVGQGVVETQYF; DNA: TGTGCCAGCAGCGTAGGTCAGGGGGTAGTGGAGACCCAGTACTTC
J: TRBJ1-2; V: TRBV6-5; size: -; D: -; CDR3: CASSQQLNYGYTF; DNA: TGTGCCAGCAGTCAACAGCTTAACTATGGCTACACCTTC
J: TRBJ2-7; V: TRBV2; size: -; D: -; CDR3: CASSGGADYEQYF; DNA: TGTGCCAGCAGTGGAGGAGCTGATTACGAGCAGTACTTC
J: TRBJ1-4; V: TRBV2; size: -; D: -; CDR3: CASSTEVEKLFF; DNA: TGTGCCAGCAGTACAGAAGTTGAAAAACTGTTTTTT
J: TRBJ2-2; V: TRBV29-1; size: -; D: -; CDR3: CSVEDMTDRSNTGELFF; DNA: TGCAGCGTTGAAGATATGACTGATCGATCGAACACCGGGGAGCTGTTTTTT
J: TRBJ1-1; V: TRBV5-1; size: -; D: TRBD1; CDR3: CASSLEGARTEAFF; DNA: TGCGCCAGCAGCTTGGAGGGGGCGCGCACTGAAGCTTTCTTT
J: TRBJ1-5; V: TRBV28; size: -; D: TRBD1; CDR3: CASSFEGAYSNQPQHF; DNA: TGTGCCAGCAGTTTTGAGGGGGCTTATAGCAATCAGCCCCAGCATTTT
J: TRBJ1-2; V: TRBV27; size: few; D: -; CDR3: CASSEDGETYGYTF; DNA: TGTGCCAGCAGTGAGGACGGAGAGACCTATGGCTACACCTTC
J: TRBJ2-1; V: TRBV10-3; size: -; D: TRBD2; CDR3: CAISESTSGRDNEQFF; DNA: TGTGCCATCAGTGAGTCAACTAGCGGGAGGGACAATGAGCAGTTCTTC
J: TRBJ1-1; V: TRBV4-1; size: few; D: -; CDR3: CASSQEGYTEAFF; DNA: TGCGCCAGCAGCCAAGAGGGGTACACTGAAGCTTTCTTT
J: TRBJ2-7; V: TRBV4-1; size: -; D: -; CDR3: CASSQGQRSYEQYF; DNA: TGCGCCAGCAGCCAAGGTCAACGGTCCTACGAGCAGTACTTC
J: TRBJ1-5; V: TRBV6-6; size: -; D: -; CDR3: CASSYIGSSNQPQHF; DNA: TGTGCCAGCAGTTACATCGGGTCTAGCAATCAGCCCCAGCATTTT
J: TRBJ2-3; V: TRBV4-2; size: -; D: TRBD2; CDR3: CASSQEGAWTSGGAREDTQYF; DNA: TGTGCCAGCAGCCAAGAAGGGGCTTGGACTAGCGGGGGGGCAAGGGAAGATACGCAGTATTTT
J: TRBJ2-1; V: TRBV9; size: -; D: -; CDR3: CASSNFGQGTGEQFF; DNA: TGTGCCAGCAGCAATTTCGGGCAGGGAACGGGTGAGCAGTTCTTC